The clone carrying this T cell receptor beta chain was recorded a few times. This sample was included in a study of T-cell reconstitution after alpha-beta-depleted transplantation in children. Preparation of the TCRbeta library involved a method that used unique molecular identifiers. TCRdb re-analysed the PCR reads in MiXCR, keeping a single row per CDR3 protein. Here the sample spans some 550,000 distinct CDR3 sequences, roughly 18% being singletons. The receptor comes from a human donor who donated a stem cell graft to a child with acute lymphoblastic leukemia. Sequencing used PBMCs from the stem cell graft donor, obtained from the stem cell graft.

The CDR3 loop is CASSLASTGGNEQFF. The CDR3 bases are TGCGCCAGCAGCTTGGCCTCGACAGGGGGCAATGAGCAGTTCTTC. This chain uses TRBV5-1 with TRBJ2-1; 9 bases are a match to TRBD1. Germline CDR1 and CDR2: SGHRS and YFSETQ. Trimming at V came to 0 bases and at J to 6 bases, leaving 4 bases not matched to a gene. CDR3 length: 15 amino acids.